This is a list of T cell receptor beta chains from one sample in a study of blood T cells in healthy people across ages. TCRdb re-called the 5' RACE reads through MiXCR, storing one row per CDR3 protein. This sample carries more than 1,400,000 distinct CDR3 sequences, around two fifths of them seen once, and the ten largest clones take approximately 7.9%. The sample taken for sequencing was blood. The source is a woman under 30 in good health. Both conserved end residues are part of each CDR3. A D gene is named only where the DNA matches it firmly. Not every row has a clone size; where given, it reads once, few, many or a size class.

clone_size	d_call	j_call	cdr3_length	v_call	cdr3_nt	cdr3_aa
-	-	TRBJ1-1	15	TRBV11-2	TGTGCCAGCAGCTTAGAAAGGGTCGGGTCCACTGAAGCTTTCTTT	CASSLERVGSTEAFF
-	TRBD1	TRBJ2-4	16	TRBV7-8	TGTGCCAGCAGCGCAGAACAGGGGTTAGCCAAAAACATTCAGTACTTC	CASSAEQGLAKNIQYF
-	-	TRBJ2-3	15	TRBV7-2	TGTGCCAGCAGCTTTCGGTCGGGGGGCGGGGATACGCAGTATTTT	CASSFRSGGGDTQYF
few	-	TRBJ2-1	15	TRBV27	TGTGCCAGCACTTTAGCCCAAGGGGCCTACAATGAGCAGTTTTTC	CASTLAQGAYNEQFF
-	TRBD2	TRBJ2-5	14	TRBV7-7	TGTGCTAGCAGCCAAAGCGGGGGGGCAGAGACCCAGTACTTC	CASSQSGGAETQYF
-	-	TRBJ2-4	16	TRBV28	TGTGCCAGCAGTTTGGTAGGGGCCCCAGCCAAAAACATTCAGTACTTC	CASSLVGAPAKNIQYF
-	-	TRBJ1-1	12	TRBV9	TGTGCCAGCAGTGAACAGGACACTGAAGCTTTCTTT	CASSEQDTEAFF
few	-	TRBJ2-1	12	TRBV12-3/TRBV12-4	TGTGCCAGCAGGAGTAGAATCGATGAGCAGTTCTTC	CASRSRIDEQFF
-	-	TRBJ1-3	15	TRBV11-2	TGTGCCAGCAGCCCCGCAGGGAGCTCTGGAAACACCATATATTTT	CASSPAGSSGNTIYF
-	TRBD2	TRBJ2-7	13	TRBV30	TGTGCCTGGAGTGCTAGCGGGGACCACGAGCAGTACTTC	CAWSASGDHEQYF
-	-	TRBJ2-3	15	TRBV5-1	TGCGCCAGCAGCCTACAAGCCTCAGGGTTAGATACGCAGTATTTT	CASSLQASGLDTQYF
few	TRBD2	TRBJ2-1	15	TRBV20-1	TGCAGTGCTCCAGGACGGACTAGCTCCTACAATGAGCAGTTCTTC	CSAPGRTSSYNEQFF
-	-	TRBJ1-2	16	TRBV10-1	TGCGCCAGCAGTGATTCAGCTCCGAGAGCAAACTATGGCTACACCTTC	CASSDSAPRANYGYTF
once	-	TRBJ1-5	14	TRBV20-1	TGCAGTGCTAGTAGAATCCAGGGCAATCAGCCCCAGCATTTT	CSASRIQGNQPQHF
-	TRBD1	TRBJ2-1	14	TRBV20-1	TGCAGTGCCCCCCGGGACAGGGCATACAATGAGCAGTTCTTC	CSAPRDRAYNEQFF
-	-	TRBJ2-4	15	TRBV9	TGTGCCAGCAGCGTACGGGCAGGGGCGCAAAACATTCAGTACTTC	CASSVRAGAQNIQYF
few	-	TRBJ1-2	16	TRBV4-2	TGTGCCAGCAGCCAGAAAACGGACCGCGGCTCGGAAGGCTACACCTTC	CASSQKTDRGSEGYTF
-	-	TRBJ1-2	13	TRBV5-1	TGCGCCAGCAGCATCCGTCGAGGCTATGGCTACACCTTC	CASSIRRGYGYTF
-	TRBD2	TRBJ2-1	14	TRBV20-1	TGCAGTGCTAGAGTCCCGGGACTAGATCATGAGCAGTTCTTC	CSARVPGLDHEQFF
-	TRBD2	TRBJ2-1	16	TRBV10-2	TGCGCCAGCATGGGAGGGAGACTGCTCGAGGACAATGAGCAGTTCTTC	CASMGGRLLEDNEQFF
-	-	TRBJ2-5	14	TRBV10-3	TGTGCCATCAGTGAACGGGGGCCCCAAGAGACCCAGTACTTC	CAISERGPQETQYF
few	TRBD2	TRBJ2-3	15	TRBV2	TGTGCCAGCGGAACTAGCGGGGGGGCCCCAGATACGCAGTATTTT	CASGTSGGAPDTQYF
-	-	TRBJ1-2	17	TRBV4-1	TGCGCCAGCAGCCAAAACCAGGGGTCCGGGACGCTCTATGGCTACACCTTC	CASSQNQGSGTLYGYTF
few	-	TRBJ1-1	13	TRBV6-2/TRBV6-3	TGTGCCAGCACGATCCCTCCCGGTGGGCAAGCTTTCTTT	CASTIPPGGQAFF
few	TRBD2	TRBJ2-3	17	TRBV6-5	TGTGCCAGCAGTTACTCAGGAGCGGGAATGGGGAAAGATACGCAGTATTTT	CASSYSGAGMGKDTQYF
few	-	TRBJ1-5	14	TRBV12-3/TRBV12-4	TGTGCCAGCAGTCCATCCGCCACAGGGCTGCCCCAGCATTTT	CASSPSATGLPQHF
-	TRBD2	TRBJ2-1	15	TRBV20-1	TGCAGTGCCAGAGACGCTAGCGGGAGGAACAATGAGCAGTTCTTC	CSARDASGRNNEQFF
-	-	TRBJ1-6	14	TRBV7-9	TGTGCCAGCAGCGAAGGAATCTATAATTCACCCCTCCACTTT	CASSEGIYNSPLHF